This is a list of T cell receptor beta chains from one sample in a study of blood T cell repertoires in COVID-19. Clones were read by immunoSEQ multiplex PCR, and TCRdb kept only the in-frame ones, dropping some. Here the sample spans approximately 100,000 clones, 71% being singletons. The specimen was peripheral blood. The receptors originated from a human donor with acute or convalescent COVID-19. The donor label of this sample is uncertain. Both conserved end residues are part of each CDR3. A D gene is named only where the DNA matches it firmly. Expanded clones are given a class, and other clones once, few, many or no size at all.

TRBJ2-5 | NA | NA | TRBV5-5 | CASKGTQGRETQYF | TGTGCCAGCAAGGGGACTCAGGGTAGAGAGACCCAGTACTTC
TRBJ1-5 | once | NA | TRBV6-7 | CASSYEYSNQPQHF | TGTGCCAGCAGTTACGAGTATAGCAATCAGCCCCAGCATTTT
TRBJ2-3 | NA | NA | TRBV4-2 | CASSQETRGDTQYF | TGTGCCAGCAGCCAAGAAACCCGCGGAGATACGCAGTATTTT
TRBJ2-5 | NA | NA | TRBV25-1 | CASSEYGRETQYF | TGTGCCAGCAGTGAATATGGGAGGGAGACCCAGTACTTC
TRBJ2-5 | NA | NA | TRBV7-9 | CASSLDSQQETQYF | TGTGCCAGCAGCTTAGATTCACAGCAAGAGACCCAGTACTTC
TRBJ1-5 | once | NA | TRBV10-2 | CASSEGRSQPQHF | TGCGCCAGCAGTGAGGGGCGCAGTCAGCCCCAGCATTTT
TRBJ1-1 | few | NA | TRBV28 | CASSSPQGGAFF | TGTGCCAGCAGTTCCCCCCAGGGTGGAGCTTTCTTT
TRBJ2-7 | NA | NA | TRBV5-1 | CASSYAGARSYEQYF | TGCGCCAGCAGCTACGCGGGGGCTCGTTCCTACGAGCAGTACTTC
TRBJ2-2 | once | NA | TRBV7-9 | CASSPQIRAGELFF | TGTGCCAGCAGCCCGCAAATTCGGGCCGGGGAGCTGTTTTTT
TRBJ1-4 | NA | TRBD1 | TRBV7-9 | CASSLLGTGRGNEKLFF | TGTGCCAGCAGCTTACTCGGGACAGGTCGGGGTAATGAAAAACTGTTTTTT
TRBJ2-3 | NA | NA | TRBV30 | CAGRQFGQYDTDTQYF | TGTGCCGGACGTCAATTCGGACAGTATGACACAGATACGCAGTATTTT
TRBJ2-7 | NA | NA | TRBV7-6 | CASSPRDISYEQYF | TGTGCCAGCAGCCCACGGGACATCTCCTACGAGCAGTACTTC
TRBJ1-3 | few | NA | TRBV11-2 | CASSLWLGTPGNTIYF | TGTGCCAGCAGCTTATGGTTGGGGACACCTGGAAACACCATATATTTT